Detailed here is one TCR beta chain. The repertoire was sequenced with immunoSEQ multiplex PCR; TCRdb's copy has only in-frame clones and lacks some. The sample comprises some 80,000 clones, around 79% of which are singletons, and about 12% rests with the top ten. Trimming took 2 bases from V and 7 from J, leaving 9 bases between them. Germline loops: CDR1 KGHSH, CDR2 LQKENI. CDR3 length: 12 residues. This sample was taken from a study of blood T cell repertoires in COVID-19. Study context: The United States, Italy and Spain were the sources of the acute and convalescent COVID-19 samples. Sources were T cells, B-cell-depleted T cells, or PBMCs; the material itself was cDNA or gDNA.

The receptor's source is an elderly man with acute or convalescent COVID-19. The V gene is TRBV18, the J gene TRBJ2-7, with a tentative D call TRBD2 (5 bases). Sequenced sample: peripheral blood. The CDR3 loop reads CASSPAPGEQYF. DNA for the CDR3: TGTGCCAGCTCACCAGCTCCGGGGGAGCAGTACTTC.